A single sample gave rise to the 16 T cell receptor beta chains below, sequenced in a study of Ad26.COV2.S vaccination and SARS-CoV-2 variants. Treatment specified: roughly 19 received Ad26.COV2.S at low or high dose, single or two shots; about 5 received placebo; per-sample allocation not given. On day 63 after the first injection, vaccine and placebo recipients gave samples. TCRdb's copy holds only in-frame clones and misses some; the assay was immunoSEQ multiplex PCR. The sample consists of a few hundred thousand clones, around 87% of them appearing once. The sequencing here drew on peripheral blood, taken in a trial of Ad26.COV2.S vaccine versus placebo. Receptors were obtained from a person between 18 and 65 years old who received the Ad26.COV2.S COVID-19 vaccine or a placebo.

This clone showed up just once. The V and J genes are TRBV13 and TRBJ2-7; TRBD2 aligns across 9 bases. CDR1 PRHDT and CDR2 FYEKMQ come from the germline V gene (reference sequence). Trimming at V came to 1 base and at J to 4 bases, leaving 2 bases not matched to a gene. The CDR3 extends over 14 amino acids. The CDR3 nucleotides read TGTGCCAGCAGCTTAGAAGCGGGAGGTTACGAGCAGTACTTC. Protein product: CASSLEAGGYEQYF.

This clone was detected only a few times. Other DNA sequences within the sample encode an identical CDR3. This rearrangement joins TRBV6-5 to TRBJ1-1; D might be TRBD1 (5 bases). V was shortened by 6 bases and J by 4 bases, with 12 bases between the two germline ends. Germline values: CDR1 MNHEY, CDR2 SVGAGI. CDR3 size: 13 residues. The CDR3 sequence: CASRRPGTTEAFF. CDR3 DNA: TGTGCCAGCAGGAGGCCCGGGACCACTGAAGCTTTCTTT.

The chain couples TRBV15 to TRBJ2-7, with 9 bases lining up with TRBD1. CDR3 length: 16 residues. Germline CDR1 and CDR2: LNHNV and YYDKDF (reference sequence). Losses at the gene ends were 2 bases for V and 3 bases for J; bases not matched to a gene: 8. The CDR3 loop reads CATSRPDLTGGYEQYF. The CDR3 DNA reads as TGTGCCACCAGCAGACCCGACTTGACAGGGGGCTACGAGCAGTACTTC.

This rearrangement joins TRBV5-5 to TRBJ2-1; D gene unclear. CDR3 size: 13 residues. The ends were cut back, 4 bases at V and 8 bases at J, with 13 bases in the middle. CDR1 and CDR2 (germline): SGHKS, YYEKEE (reference sequence). In nucleotides, the CDR3 is TGTGCCAGCAGCGTGACCGGTGGGGATGAGCAGTTCTTC. This sequence encodes CASSVTGGDEQFF.

This clone was seen only a few times. The rearrangement links TRBV6-6 to TRBJ1-2, with TRBD1 matching 8 bases. In germline, CDR1 is MNHNY, CDR2 SVGAGI (reference sequence). The CDR3 consists of 14 residues. J gave up 5 bases and V 5 bases, and 7 bases lay outside the gene matches. CDR3 protein: CASSLLQGDYGYTF. CDR3 nucleotides: TGTGCCAGCAGTCTACTACAGGGGGATTATGGCTACACCTTC.

V gene TRBV5-8 combines with J gene TRBJ1-3; D uncertain. CDR1 is SGHTS and CDR2 is YDEGEE in the germline V gene. The CDR3 extends over 15 amino acids. V gave up 3 bases and J gave up 1 base, with 11 bases separating them. CDR3 in amino acids: CASSYRVRSGNTIYF. CDR3 bases: TGTGCCAGCAGCTACCGGGTGAGGTCTGGAAACACCATATATTTT.

The CDR3 region has the DNA TGTGCCAGCAGTCCCGGACAGGCCAACTCTGGGGCCAACGTCCTGACTTTC. Translation gives CASSPGQANSGANVLTF. The rearrangement uses TRBV27 and TRBJ2-6, with 7 bases that match TRBD1. Germline values: CDR1 MNHEY, CDR2 SMNVEV (reference sequence). The CDR3 spans 17 residues. The V and J ends lost 5 bases and 0 bases, in that order; junction bases with no gene match: 7.

This chain uses TRBV3-1 (or the pseudogene TRBV3-2) with TRBJ1-5; D remains ambiguous. Per the germline V gene, CDR1 is LGHDT and CDR2 is YNNKEL (reference sequence). The ends were cut back, 1 base at V and 7 bases at J, with 17 bases in the middle. This CDR3 spans 16 amino acids. DNA for the CDR3: TGTGCCAGCAGCCAAGGTTCCGCCAGTCCTCACCAGCCCCAGCATTTT. It translates to CASSQGSASPHQPQHF.

The V gene is TRBV3-1 (or the pseudogene TRBV3-2), the J gene TRBJ2-3; 8 nucleotides align to TRBD2. Germline V gene data show CDR1 as LGHDT and CDR2 as YNNKEL (reference sequence). V lost 4 bases to trimming and J lost 1 base; unmatched junction nucleotides: 1. The CDR3 spans 14 residues. The CDR3 DNA reads TGTGCCAGCAGCCTGACTAGCGGCACAGATACGCAGTATTTT. It is translated as CASSLTSGTDTQYF.

The J gene is TRBJ2-5, the V gene TRBV4-2; 10 nucleotides agree with TRBD2. Per the germline V gene, CDR1 is LGHNA and CDR2 is YNFKEQ. V lost 2 bases to trimming and J lost 4 bases; unmatched junction nucleotides: 10. This CDR3 has 17 residues. This CDR3 reads CASSQRASGRTAETQYF. In DNA, the CDR3 is TGTGCCAGCAGCCAACGGGCTAGCGGGAGAACGGCAGAGACCCAGTACTTC.

In the case of this clone: An end of the junction does not agree with germline; a read error may underlie this. The chain links TRBV30 to TRBJ2-7; perhaps TRBD2 as D (6 bases). Germline loops: CDR1 GTSNPN, CDR2 SVGIG (reference sequence). This CDR3 comprises 13 residues. DNA for the CDR3: TGTGCCTGGGGTAGGAGGGGTTCCTCCGAGCAGTACTTC. Its protein is CAWGRRGSSEQYF.

This clone was found once. The rearrangement joins TRBV25-1 to TRBJ2-7; D remains unclear. In germline, CDR1 is MGHDK, CDR2 SYGVNS. Trimming removed 2 bases from V and 7 bases from J, with 12 bases in between. The CDR3 spans 13 residues. The CDR3 nucleotides read TGTGCCAGCAGTGAACTAGAGGTTGGAGAGCAGTACTTC. Translating it yields CASSELEVGEQYF.

J is TRBJ2-1 and V is TRBV6-2 or TRBV6-3; D not certain. This CDR3 has 15 amino acids. The germline V gene encodes CDR1 MNHEY and CDR2 SVGEGT. V dropped 2 bases and J dropped 0 bases, with 8 bases sitting between them. CDR3 protein: CASSYGDSSYNEQFF. DNA of the CDR3: TGTGCCAGCAGTTACGGTGATTCCTCCTACAATGAGCAGTTCTTC.

The V and J genes are TRBV11-2 and TRBJ2-7; D remains unclear. The CDR3 is made up of 14 amino acids. Germline CDR1 and CDR2: SGHAT and FQNNGV. V was clipped by 1 base and J by 2 bases, with 9 bases between them. CDR3 bases: TGTGCCAGCAGCTTAGGGGCGTCCGCCTACGAGCAGTACTTC. Amino acids: CASSLGASAYEQYF. The full variable domain, in which reference TRBV11-2 and TRBJ2-7 provide the parts outside the CDR3, is EAGVAQSPRYKIIEKRQSVAFWCNPISGHATLYWYQQILGQGPKLLIQFQNNGVVDDSQLPKDRFSAERLKGVDSTLKIQPAKLEDSAVYLCASSLGASAYEQYFGPGTRLTVT.

The chain recombines TRBV5-1 with TRBJ2-3; a possible D gene is TRBD1 (6 bases). CDR3 length: 15 residues. V lost 5 bases and J lost 1, with 14 bases in between. CDR1 SGHRS and CDR2 YFSETQ come from the germline V gene. CDR3 residues: CASRGSGQGTDTQYF. CDR3 in DNA: TGCGCCAGCAGGGGATCGGGACAAGGCACAGATACGCAGTATTTT.

This chain joins TRBV3-1 (or the pseudogene TRBV3-2) and TRBJ2-5; 8 nucleotides line up with TRBD1. This CDR3 is 17 amino acids long. Germline V CDR1 and CDR2: LGHDT, YNNKEL (reference sequence). V was pared by 5 bases and J by 2 bases, with 13 bases of the junction left unmatched. CDR3 region: CASSGTKGTGEQETQYF. For the CDR3, the DNA is TGTGCCAGCAGCGGCACGAAAGGGACAGGAGAACAAGAGACCCAGTACTTC.